A single sample is the source of the 5 T cell receptor beta chains below, sequenced in a study of cytomegalovirus exposure and HLA in healthy donors. Data came from immunoSEQ multiplex PCR; TCRdb stores just in-frame clones and leaves some out. The repertoire holds around 160,000 clones, with approximately 84% as singletons. Source material: PBMCs. Receptors originate from a man younger than 45 in good health and CMV-seropositive.

The rearrangement joins TRBV23-1 to TRBJ2-1; D may be TRBD1 (5 bases). TRBV23-1 is recorded as an ORF, its role being uncertain. The CDR3 contains 16 residues. Trimming stripped 4 bases from V and 0 bases from J, with 13 bases between. CDR3 sequence reads: CASSRRDRASYNEQFF. The CDR3, as DNA: TGCGCCAGCAGTCGCCGCGACAGAGCCTCCTACAATGAGCAGTTCTTC.

The rearrangement links TRBV4-1 to TRBJ2-2; D is perhaps TRBD1 (5 bases). CDR3 size: 16 residues. The germline CDR1 and CDR2 sequences are MGHRA and YSYEKL. Trimming removed 1 base from V and 1 base from J, with 10 bases in between. The CDR3 protein is CASSQVGAKNTGELFF. In DNA, the CDR3 is TGCGCCAGCAGCCAAGTTGGGGCCAAGAACACCGGGGAGCTGTTTTTT.

The chain carries TRBV19 and TRBJ2-5; the match to TRBD2 covers 7 bases. The V gene's germline CDR1 is LNHDA and CDR2 SQIVND (reference sequence). Trimming took 3 bases from V and 2 from J; bases not matched to a gene: 9. The CDR3 runs to 16 residues. In DNA, the CDR3 is TGTGCCAGTAGTATGGGGGGGGAGGGAACACAAGAGACCCAGTACTTC. Protein product: CASSMGGEGTQETQYF.

The CDR3 sequence: CASSLDPTAQAFF. The CDR3 nucleotides are TGCGCCAGCAGCTTGGACCCGACAGCCCAAGCTTTCTTT. This chain joins TRBV5-1 and TRBJ1-1, with D perhaps TRBD1 (5 bases). Germline assignment: CDR1 SGHRS and CDR2 YFSETQ. CDR3 length equals 13 residues. The V gene lost 0 bases and the J gene lost 9 bases, with 12 bases spanning the gap.

The genes are TRBV30 and TRBJ2-2, with D unresolved. Looked up from germline, CDR1 is GTSNPN and CDR2 is SVGIG (reference sequence). Trimming stripped 3 bases from V and 6 bases from J, with 8 bases between. The CDR3 is 12 residues long. The DNA of the CDR3 is TGTGCCTGGAGAATCCCCTCCGGGGAGCTGTTTTTT. As protein: CAWRIPSGELFF. Full variable domain (remainder filled in from reference TRBV30 and TRBJ2-2): SQTIHQWPATLVQPVGSPLSLECTVEGTSNPNLYWYRQAAGRGLQLLFYSVGIGQISSEVPQNLSASRPQDRQFILSSKKLLLSDSGFYLCAWRIPSGELFFGEGSRLTVL.